Listed below are T cell receptor beta chains from one sample, sequenced in a study of OX40 agonist ivuxolimab in advanced cancers. Here immunoSEQ multiplex PCR was the method, and the copy in TCRdb shows in-frame clones only, minus some. The profile shows about 19,000 clones, approximately 73% of them singletons. The sample consisted of CD4+ or CD8+ T cells sorted from blood, taken in a trial of the OX40 agonist ivuxolimab. All receptors derive from an adult with an advanced solid tumor such as melanoma, head and neck, liver or kidney cancer. CDR3s include the opening cysteine and the closing phenylalanine or tryptophan. The D gene is left open where the match is weak. Size tells how often a clone was seen (once, few, many) or the class of an expanded clone, and some rows leave it out.

V gene	J gene	clone size	D gene	CDR3 DNA	CDR3 protein
TRBV5-6	TRBJ2-7	few	NA	TGTGCCAGCAGTTCCACCGGGACCTCCGGCAACTACTACGAGCAGTACTTC	CASSSTGTSGNYYEQYF
TRBV27	TRBJ2-3	NA	NA	TGTGCCAGCAGTTCCAGGCACGGAGCACAGGATACGCAGTATTTT	CASSSRHGAQDTQYF
TRBV28	TRBJ1-1	NA	NA	TGTGCCACCTCAATAGGGGGGAGAACTGAAGCTTTCTTT	CATSIGGRTEAFF
TRBV5-5	TRBJ2-3	few	TRBD1	TGTGCCAGCAGCTTTGGGACAGGGGAAAAAGATACGCAGTATTTT	CASSFGTGEKDTQYF
TRBV15	TRBJ2-7	once	NA	TGTGCCACCCGGGACATGGGGGAGAACGAGCAGTACTTC	CATRDMGENEQYF
TRBV5-1	TRBJ2-3	NA	NA	TGCGCCAGCAGGGGAGAAGGGTCAGATACGCAGTATTTT	CASRGEGSDTQYF
TRBV7-2	TRBJ2-1	NA	TRBD1	TGTGCCAGCAGCCAGAGCAGGGGGCCCTCCTACAATGAGCAGTTCTTC	CASSQSRGPSYNEQFF
TRBV5-1	TRBJ1-1	NA	TRBD1	TGCGCCAGCAGCTTCGGGACAGAGACCTTGAACACTGAAGCTTTCTTT	CASSFGTETLNTEAFF
TRBV11-1	TRBJ1-1	few	TRBD1	TGTGCCAGCAGCTTCCGGGACAGGGCTCGAGGGAACACTGAAGCTTTCTTT	CASSFRDRARGNTEAFF
TRBV6-5	TRBJ2-5	NA	TRBD1	TGTGCCAGCAGCCAAGAAAGGACAGGACAAGAGACCCAGTACTTC	CASSQERTGQETQYF
TRBV10-3	TRBJ1-1	NA	NA	TGTGCCATCAGTGAGGGGTTTCCCTTGAACACTGAAGCTTTCTTT	CAISEGFPLNTEAFF
TRBV4-3	TRBJ2-2	NA	NA	TGCGCCAGCAGCCAAGCATTCCGGACGGGCGGGGAGCTGTTTTTT	CASSQAFRTGGELFF
TRBV19	TRBJ2-1	NA	NA	TGTGCCAGTAGTACCCAGACTAGGGGCTACAATGAGCAGTTCTTC	CASSTQTRGYNEQFF
TRBV19	TRBJ1-1	NA	NA	TGTGCCAGTAGTTCCGGACAAAGAAACACTGAAGCTTTCTTT	CASSSGQRNTEAFF
TRBV18	TRBJ2-7	NA	TRBD1	TGTGCCAGCTCATCGGGACAGGGAACGTACGAGCAGTACTTC	CASSSGQGTYEQYF
TRBV4-1	TRBJ1-4	once	NA	TGCGCCAGCAGAGCTAATGAAAAACTGTTTTTT	CASRANEKLFF
TRBV19	TRBJ1-6	NA	NA	TGTGCCAGCTCGGACGGGACGGCATCACCCCTCCACTTT	CASSDGTASPLHF
TRBV4-1	TRBJ2-1	NA	TRBD2	TGCGCCAGCAGCCAAGTTAGCGGGCCAGGCCTTAGGAATGAGCAGTTCTTC	CASSQVSGPGLRNEQFF
TRBV19	TRBJ2-7	NA	NA	TGTGCCAGTAGTACAGTAGCACAATCCTACGAGCAGTACTTC	CASSTVAQSYEQYF
TRBV5-4	TRBJ1-3	NA	NA	TGTGCCAGCAGCTCCAGTATGGCTGGAAACACCATATATTTT	CASSSSMAGNTIYF
TRBV6-6	TRBJ1-2	once	NA	TGTGCCAGCACCCCCGTCAGTTCCTATGGCTACACCTTC	CASTPVSSYGYTF
TRBV7-9	TRBJ2-5	NA	NA	TGTGCCAGCAGCTTAGAAGGAGCAGGGCTTCGAGAGACCCAGTACTTC	CASSLEGAGLRETQYF
TRBV5-5	TRBJ2-4	NA	NA	TGTGCCAGCAGACAATCAGGGTACATTCAGTACTTC	CASRQSGYIQYF
TRBV6-6	TRBJ1-5	NA	NA	TGTGCCAGCAGTAACCACCCCGGTTATGGTAAGGAGCCCCAGCATTTT	CASSNHPGYGKEPQHF
TRBV27	TRBJ1-1	NA	NA	TGTGCCAGCATTGGGGGGGGCACTGAAGCTTTCTTT	CASIGGGTEAFF
TRBV7-3	TRBJ1-2	NA	NA	TGTGCCAGCAGCCCCTCCGGGGGGGCCACCTCTAACTATGGCTACACCTTC	CASSPSGGATSNYGYTF
TRBV7-9	TRBJ1-1	NA	NA	TGTGCCAGCAGTTACCAGGGGATTGAAGCTTTCTTT	CASSYQGIEAFF
TRBV6-1	TRBJ2-2	NA	NA	TGTGCCAGCATTCCGGACTGGGACACCGGGGAGCTGTTTTTT	CASIPDWDTGELFF
TRBV11-2	TRBJ2-3	NA	TRBD1	TGTGCCAGCAGCTTAGGGGCAGGGGGTACAGATACGCAGTATTTT	CASSLGAGGTDTQYF
TRBV4-3	TRBJ1-2	NA	TRBD1	TGCGCCAGCAGCCCCGGGGACAGGGAAAACTATGGCTACACCTTC	CASSPGDRENYGYTF
TRBV19	TRBJ2-2	NA	NA	TGTGCAAGTGGGGCCGGGGAGCTGTTTTTT	CASGAGELFF
TRBV11-3	TRBJ2-7	NA	NA	TGTGCCAGCAGCTTAGCTACGGGACGGAACTCCTACGAGCAGTACTTC	CASSLATGRNSYEQYF
TRBV11-2	TRBJ2-1	NA	NA	TGTGCCAGCAGCTTCACAGTAGACTTAAGCTCCTACAATGAGCAGTTCTTC	CASSFTVDLSSYNEQFF
TRBV28	TRBJ2-7	NA	NA	TGTGCCAGCAGTTTGACACTTCCCAGCGAGCAGTACTTC	CASSLTLPSEQYF
TRBV7-2	TRBJ2-5	NA	NA	TGTGCCAGCAGCTTAGACTGGGGGGCCCAAAGCACCCAGTACTTC	CASSLDWGAQSTQYF
TRBV7-9	TRBJ2-7	NA	NA	TGTGCCAGCAGCTCGGACGGCTACGAGCAGTACTTC	CASSSDGYEQYF